This TCR beta chain was retrieved from a study of cytomegalovirus exposure and HLA in healthy donors. This clone has more than one count but fewer than ten. Vbeta (60) and Jbeta (13) primers were used in the PCR. The method was immunoSEQ multiplex PCR; TCRdb's version includes in-frame clones alone and lacks a portion of them. The sample shows about 67,000 clones, over 70% of them seen only once. The TCR was taken from a man aged 55 to 70 in good health and CMV-seropositive. What was sequenced was PBMCs.

In DNA, the CDR3 is TGTGCCATCAGTGAGTCCGCAGGGATGTACACCGGGGAGCTGTTTTTT. It encodes CAISESAGMYTGELFF. The chain employs TRBV10-3 and TRBJ2-2, with D possibly matching TRBD1 (5 bases). Germline V CDR1 and CDR2: ENHRY, SYGVKD. The CDR3 loop spans 16 amino acids. Between the trimmed V and J ends, which lost 0 bases and 3 bases, there was a span of 11 bases.